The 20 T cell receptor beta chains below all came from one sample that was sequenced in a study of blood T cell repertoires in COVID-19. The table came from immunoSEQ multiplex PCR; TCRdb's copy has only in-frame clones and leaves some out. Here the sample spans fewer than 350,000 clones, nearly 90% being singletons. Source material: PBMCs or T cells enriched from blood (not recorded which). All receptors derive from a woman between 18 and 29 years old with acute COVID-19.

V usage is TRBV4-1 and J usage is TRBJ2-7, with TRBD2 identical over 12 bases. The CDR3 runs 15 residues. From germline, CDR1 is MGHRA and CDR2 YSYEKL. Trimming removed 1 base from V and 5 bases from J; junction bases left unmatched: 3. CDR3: CASSQVTSGRNEQYF. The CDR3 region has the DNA TGCGCCAGCAGCCAAGTTACTAGCGGGAGGAACGAGCAGTACTTC.

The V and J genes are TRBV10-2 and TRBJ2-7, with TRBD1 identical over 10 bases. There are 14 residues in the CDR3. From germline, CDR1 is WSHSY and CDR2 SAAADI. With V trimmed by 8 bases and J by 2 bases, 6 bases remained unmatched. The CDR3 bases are TGCGCCAGCCTTTCGGGACAGGGGACCTACGAGCAGTACTTC. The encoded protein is CASLSGQGTYEQYF.

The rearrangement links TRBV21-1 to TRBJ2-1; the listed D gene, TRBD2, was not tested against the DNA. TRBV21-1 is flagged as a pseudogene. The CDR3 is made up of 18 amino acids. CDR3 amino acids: CASSKVASGRGTYNEQFF. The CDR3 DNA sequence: TGTGCCAGCAGCAAAGTGGCTAGCGGGAGGGGCACCTACAATGAGCAGTTCTTC.

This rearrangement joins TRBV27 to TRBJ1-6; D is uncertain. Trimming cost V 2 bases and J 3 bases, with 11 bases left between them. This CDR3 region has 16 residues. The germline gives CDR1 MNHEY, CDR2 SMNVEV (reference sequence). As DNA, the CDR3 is TGTGCCAGCAGTTTAGAGGGCAGCGACTATAATTCACCCCTCCACTTT. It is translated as CASSLEGSDYNSPLHF.

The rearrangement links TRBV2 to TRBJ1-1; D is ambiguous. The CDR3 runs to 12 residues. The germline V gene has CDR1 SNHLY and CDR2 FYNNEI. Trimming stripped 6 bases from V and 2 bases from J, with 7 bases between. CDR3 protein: CASSPSNTEAFF. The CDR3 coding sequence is TGTGCCAGCAGCCCGAGTAACACTGAAGCTTTCTTT.

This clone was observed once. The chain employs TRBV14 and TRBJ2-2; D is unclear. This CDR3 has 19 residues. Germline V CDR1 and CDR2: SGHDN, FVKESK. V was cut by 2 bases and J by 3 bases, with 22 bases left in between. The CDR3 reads CASSQRSVRNQTHTGELFF. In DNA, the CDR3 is TGTGCCAGCAGCCAACGGTCGGTCCGAAACCAAACCCACACCGGGGAGCTGTTTTTT.

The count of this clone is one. The CDR3 DNA follows: TGTGCCTGGGCAAAGGAGACAGCGAACACCGGGGAGCTGTTTTTT. Amino acid sequence: CAWAKETANTGELFF. The rearrangement uses TRBV30 and TRBJ2-2; possibly TRBD1 for D (5 bases). V lost 5 bases, J lost 0 bases, and 13 bases lay in between. This CDR3 comprises 15 residues. Germline V CDR1 and CDR2: GTSNPN, SVGIG (reference sequence).

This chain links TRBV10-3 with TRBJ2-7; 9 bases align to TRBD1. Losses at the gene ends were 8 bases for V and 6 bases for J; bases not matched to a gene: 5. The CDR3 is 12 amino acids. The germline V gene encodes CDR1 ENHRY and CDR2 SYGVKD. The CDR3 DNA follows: TGTGCCATCGGTGGGACAGGGATCGAGCAGTACTTC. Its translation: CAIGGTGIEQYF.

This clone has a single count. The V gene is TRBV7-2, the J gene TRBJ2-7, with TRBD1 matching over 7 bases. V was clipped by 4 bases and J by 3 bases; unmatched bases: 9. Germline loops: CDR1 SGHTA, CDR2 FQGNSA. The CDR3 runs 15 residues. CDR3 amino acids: CASSSPGGTDYEQYF. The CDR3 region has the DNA TGTGCCAGCAGCTCCCCAGGTGGGACAGACTACGAGCAGTACTTC.

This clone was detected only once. The CDR3 DNA sequence: TGTGCCAGTAGTCCTAATGACAGGGGTGGCAATCAGCCCCAGCATTTT. Its protein product is CASSPNDRGGNQPQHF. This chain uses TRBV19 with TRBJ1-5, with 8 bases fitting TRBD1. CDR3 length equals 16 residues. The V gene end was trimmed by 5 bases and the J gene end by 2 bases; junction bases not matched to a gene: 8. Germline values: CDR1 LNHDA, CDR2 SQIVND (reference sequence).

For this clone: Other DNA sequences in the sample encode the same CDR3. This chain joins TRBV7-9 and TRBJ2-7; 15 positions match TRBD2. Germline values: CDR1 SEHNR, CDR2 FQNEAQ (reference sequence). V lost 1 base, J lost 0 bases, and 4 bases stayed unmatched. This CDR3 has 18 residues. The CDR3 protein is CASSLGTSGRAVSYEQYF. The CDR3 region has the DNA TGTGCCAGCAGCTTAGGGACTAGCGGGAGGGCGGTCTCCTACGAGCAGTACTTC.

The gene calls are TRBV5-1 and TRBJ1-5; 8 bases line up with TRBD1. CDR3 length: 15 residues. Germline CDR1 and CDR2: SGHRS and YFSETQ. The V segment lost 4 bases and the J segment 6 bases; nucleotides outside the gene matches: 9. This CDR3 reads CASSPVTGGGQPQHF. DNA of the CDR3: TGCGCCAGCAGCCCAGTAACAGGGGGAGGTCAGCCCCAGCATTTT.

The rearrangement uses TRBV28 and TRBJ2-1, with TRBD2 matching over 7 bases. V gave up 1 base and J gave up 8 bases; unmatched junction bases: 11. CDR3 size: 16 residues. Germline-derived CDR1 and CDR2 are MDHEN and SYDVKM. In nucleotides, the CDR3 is TGTGCCAGCAGTTTATCAGGTAGCGGGTGGGTGGATGAGCAGTTCTTC. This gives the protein CASSLSGSGWVDEQFF.

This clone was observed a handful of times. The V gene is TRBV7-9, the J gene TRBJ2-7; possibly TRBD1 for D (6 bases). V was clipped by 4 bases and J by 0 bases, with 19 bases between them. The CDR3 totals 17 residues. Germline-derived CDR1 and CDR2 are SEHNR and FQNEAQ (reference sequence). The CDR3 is CASSWKVSGQSSYEQYF. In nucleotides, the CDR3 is TGTGCCAGCAGCTGGAAAGTGAGTGGACAGAGCTCCTACGAGCAGTACTTC. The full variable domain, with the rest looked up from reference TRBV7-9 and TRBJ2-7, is DTGVSQNPRHKITKRGQNVTFRCDPISEHNRLYWYRQTLGQGPEFLTYFQNEAQLEKSRLLSDRFSAERPKGSFSTLEIQRTEQGDSAMYLCASSWKVSGQSSYEQYFGPGTRLTVT.

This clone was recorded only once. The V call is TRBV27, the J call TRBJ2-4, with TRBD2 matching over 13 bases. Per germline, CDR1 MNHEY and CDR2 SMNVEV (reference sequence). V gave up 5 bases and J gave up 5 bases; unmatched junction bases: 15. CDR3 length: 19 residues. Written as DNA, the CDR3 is TGTGCCAGCAGTCCAAACCCCGGGACTAGCGGGATTAGTGAAAACATTCAGTACTTC. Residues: CASSPNPGTSGISENIQYF.

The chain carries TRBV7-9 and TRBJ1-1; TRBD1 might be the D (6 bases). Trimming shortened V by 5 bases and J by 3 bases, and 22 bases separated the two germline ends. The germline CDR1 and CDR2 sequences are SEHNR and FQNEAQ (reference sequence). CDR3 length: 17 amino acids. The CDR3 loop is CASSTAGGAGEDTEAFF. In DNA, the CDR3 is TGTGCCAGCAGCACCGCGGGGGGGGCAGGTGAGGACACTGAAGCTTTCTTT.

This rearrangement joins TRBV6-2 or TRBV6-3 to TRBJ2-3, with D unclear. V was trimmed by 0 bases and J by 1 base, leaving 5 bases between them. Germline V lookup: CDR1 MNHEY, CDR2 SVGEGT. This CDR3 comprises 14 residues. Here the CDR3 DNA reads TGTGCCAGCAGTTACTCTAGTCGCACAGATACGCAGTATTTT. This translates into CASSYSSRTDTQYF.

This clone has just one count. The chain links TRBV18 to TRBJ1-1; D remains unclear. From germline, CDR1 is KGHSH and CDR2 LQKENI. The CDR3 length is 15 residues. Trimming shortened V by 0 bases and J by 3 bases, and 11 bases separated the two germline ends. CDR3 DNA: TGTGCCAGCTCACCACCGGGCCTGAGGGACACTGAAGCTTTCTTT. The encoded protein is CASSPPGLRDTEAFF.

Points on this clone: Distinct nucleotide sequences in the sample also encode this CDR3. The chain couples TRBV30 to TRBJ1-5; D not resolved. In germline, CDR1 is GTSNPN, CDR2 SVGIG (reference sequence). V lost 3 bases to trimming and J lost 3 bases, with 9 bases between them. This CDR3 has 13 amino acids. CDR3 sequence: CAWSGGNNQPQHF. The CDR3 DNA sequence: TGTGCCTGGAGCGGCGGAAACAATCAGCCCCAGCATTTT.

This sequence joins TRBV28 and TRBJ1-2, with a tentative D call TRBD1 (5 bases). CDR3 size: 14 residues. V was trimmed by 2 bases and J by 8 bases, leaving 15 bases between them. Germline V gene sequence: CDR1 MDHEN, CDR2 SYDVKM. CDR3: CASSLVGGVGGYTF. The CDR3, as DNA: TGTGCCAGCAGTTTAGTGGGGGGAGTTGGCGGCTACACCTTC.